This TCR beta chain came from a study of Tregs in tolerant kidney transplant recipients. General study results and limits: Activated donor B cell expansion appeared to reveal the most relevant donor-specific TCRbeta repertoire.

The CDR3 is 15 amino acids. Trimming took 6 bases from V and 8 from J; bases not matched to a gene: 15. CDR1 DFQATT and CDR2 SNEGSKA come from the germline V gene (reference sequence). As to this clone: Its antigen is not known. The missing CDR3 end, 3 residues past where the read stops, is filled in from the germline J gene.

Thawed PBMCs were FACS-sorted into unstimulated CD4+CD25+CD127- regulatory T cells, CD4+CD25- non-regulatory cells, CD4 and CD8 cells. Libraries were prepared by immunoSEQ multiplex PCR; TCRdb keeps only in-frame clonotypes and omits some of them. The sample totals roughly 48,000 clones. The sequence came from a human donor who received a combined kidney and bone marrow transplant. This chain uses TRBV20-1 with TRBJ2-1, with 8 positions matching TRBD2. The source material was CD4+ T cells from blood, sampled before the transplant. The CDR3 region is CSAFRGGGNLDEQFF. The sequenced part of the CDR3 DNA is TGCAGTGCCTTTCGGGGGGGAGGGAATTTAGATGAG.